This record concerns one TCR beta chain sequence. This specimen belongs to a study of cytomegalovirus exposure and HLA in healthy donors. The PCR made use of 60 Vbeta and 13 Jbeta primers. Assay: immunoSEQ multiplex PCR; the TCRdb copy retains only in-frame clones and omits some. The table records fewer than 110,000 clones, more than 80% of them present only once. Germline CDR1 is GTSNPN and CDR2 is SVGIG (reference sequence). V dropped 2 bases and J dropped 0 bases, with 14 bases sitting between them. This CDR3 has 15 amino acids. The receptor comes from a man aged 25 to 45 in good health and CMV-seronegative. Input material: PBMCs. The genes are TRBV30 and TRBJ2-7, with D perhaps TRBD1 (5 bases). CDR3: CAWSPLWTRSYEQYF. The CDR3 nucleotides read TGTGCCTGGAGTCCTTTGTGGACACGCTCCTACGAGCAGTACTTC.